Presented here are 8 T cell receptor beta chains from one specimen sequenced in a study of cytomegalovirus exposure and HLA in healthy donors. In the PCR, 60 Vbeta and 13 Jbeta primers were used. Using immunoSEQ multiplex PCR, the repertoire was profiled, and TCRdb retains in-frame clones only, with some absent. Of around 130,000 clones detected, over 6.5% appear once; the ten largest clones hold 5.5% to 7.5%. The sequenced sample consisted of PBMCs. Every receptor here comes from a woman between 35 and 50 years old in good health and CMV-seropositive.

This clone turned up a few times. V and J are TRBV4-1 and TRBJ2-7, with D possibly being TRBD2 (6 bases). The V gene's germline CDR1 is MGHRA and CDR2 YSYEKL. The germline V and J ends were trimmed by 3 bases and 1 base, with 10 bases remaining between them. The CDR3 totals 14 residues. DNA of the CDR3: TGCGCCAGCAGCCACGGGGCGGGGTCCTACGAGCAGTACTTC. This encodes CASSHGAGSYEQYF.

A few counts support this clone. The gene calls are TRBV6-1 and TRBJ2-7; D is unresolved. Trimming stripped 5 bases from V and 2 bases from J, with 4 bases between. CDR3 length: 11 amino acids. Germline lookup yields CDR1 MNHNS and CDR2 SASEGT. CDR3 DNA: TGTGCCAGCAGTAGCACCTACGAGCAGTACTTC. Amino acid sequence: CASSSTYEQYF.

This clone was recorded at least ten times. The chain has TRBV7-9 and TRBJ1-6; D is possibly TRBD1 (6 bases). This CDR3 comprises 15 residues. Trimming took off 1 base at V and 8 bases at J, with 12 bases between the two ends. From germline, CDR1 is SEHNR and CDR2 FQNEAQ (reference sequence). The CDR3 DNA reads TGTGCCAGCAGCTTAGTCATCCAGGGGTATTCACCCCTCCACTTT. It is translated as CASSLVIQGYSPLHF.

This clone appeared a few times. The rearrangement joins TRBV6-5 to TRBJ2-7; TRBD1 is a possible D gene (6 bases). The germline V gene encodes CDR1 MNHEY and CDR2 SVGAGI. The V and J ends lost 0 bases and 3 bases respectively, with 12 bases between them. CDR3 length: 15 amino acids. The CDR3 DNA reads as TGTGCCAGCAGTTACTCGGACAGTCGCTACTACGAGCAGTACTTC. This sequence encodes CASSYSDSRYYEQYF.

This clone was detected only a few times. The gene calls are TRBV19 and TRBJ1-3, with D tentatively TRBD1 (5 bases). The CDR3 runs to 14 residues. The V gene's germline CDR1 is LNHDA and CDR2 SQIVND (reference sequence). V was shortened by 9 bases and J by 0 bases, with 12 bases between the two germline ends. DNA for the CDR3: TGTGCCAGCCACGACAGAGTCTCTGGAAACACCATATATTTT. Translation: CASHDRVSGNTIYF.

This chain uses TRBV19 with TRBJ2-5, with a tentative D call TRBD2 (6 bases). The V and J ends lost 5 bases and 6 bases respectively, with 16 bases between them. Per the germline V gene, CDR1 is LNHDA and CDR2 is SQIVND (reference sequence). This CDR3 comprises 14 residues. CDR3 residues: CASSPGGGWQTQYF. The CDR3 nucleotides read TGTGCCAGTAGTCCCGGCGGAGGGTGGCAGACCCAGTACTTC.

This clone occurred many times. V usage is TRBV14 and J usage is TRBJ1-2; 7 nucleotides line up with TRBD1. CDR1 and CDR2 (germline): SGHDN, FVKESK. This CDR3 is 14 amino acids long. V was pared by 2 bases and J by 4 bases, with 4 bases of the junction left unmatched. In DNA form, the CDR3 reads TGTGCCAGCAGCCAAAGGGGGCTGACCTATGGCTACACCTTC. Its translation: CASSQRGLTYGYTF.

V is TRBV6-6 and J is TRBJ1-6, with D possibly being TRBD1 (5 bases). Germline V gene data show CDR1 as MNHNY and CDR2 as SVGAGI (reference sequence). V was cut by 5 bases and J by 5 bases, with 10 bases left in between. The CDR3 sequence is 14 residues long. DNA for the CDR3: TGTGCCAGCAGTCCGACAGCCGATAATTCACCCCTCCACTTT. This gives the protein CASSPTADNSPLHF.